This T cell receptor (beta chain) was captured in a study of cytomegalovirus exposure and HLA in healthy donors. The study's findings and limits: Reports showed the classifier diagnosing cytomegalovirus status with high specificity and sensitivity. Overall, 164 TCR beta chains were annotated as cytomegalovirus-associated. The tendency of first-cohort TCR clusters to co-occur in the roughly 130 validation repertoires was the finding of a later analysis.

Sequencing used immunoSEQ multiplex PCR; TCRdb keeps in-frame clones, though not all of them. The sample carries under 140,000 clones, 88% recorded once. V was trimmed by 3 bases and J by 2 bases, leaving 11 bases between them. The CDR3 has 15 residues. Germline V gene sequence: CDR1 SGHTA, CDR2 FQGTGA. A word on this clone: As yet, its antigen is unknown.

What was sequenced was PBMCs. The chain has TRBV7-3 and TRBJ2-1; the D gene is possibly TRBD1 (6 bases). This receptor was identified in a woman between 25 and 40 years old in good health and CMV-seropositive. CDR3 bases: TGTGCCAGCAGCTTTCAGGGGTCTGCCTACAATGAGCAGTTCTTC. It yields the protein CASSFQGSAYNEQFF.